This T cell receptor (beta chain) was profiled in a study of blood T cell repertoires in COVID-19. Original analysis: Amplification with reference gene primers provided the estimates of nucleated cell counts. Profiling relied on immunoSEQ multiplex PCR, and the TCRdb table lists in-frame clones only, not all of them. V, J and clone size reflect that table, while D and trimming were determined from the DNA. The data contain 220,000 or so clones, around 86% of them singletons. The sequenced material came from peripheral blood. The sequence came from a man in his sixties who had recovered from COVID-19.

CDR3 sequence (DNA): TGCGCCAGCAGCTCCCAGGGGGCGCGGGAGACCCAGTACTTC. It specifies CASSSQGARETQYF. This chain links TRBV5-1 with TRBJ2-5; TRBD1 aligns across 8 bases. Trimming cost V 3 bases and J 5 bases; bases outside gene matches: 6. CDR3 length: 14 residues. Germline V gives CDR1 SGHRS, CDR2 YFSETQ.